This TCR beta chain was captured in a study of beta chain features in type 1 diabetes. Across the whole study: Patients and healthy donors were similar in age, gender and cell yields.

In total, each donor contributed a single heparinised blood draw that averaged about 120 mL. Study-wide points: Shortening that was moderate but significant affected the TCRB CDR3s of Type 1 diabetes patients in all four CD4+ subsets.

The length of the CDR3 is 12 residues. Germline lookup yields CDR1 SGHAT and CDR2 FQNNGV. V was shortened by 3 bases and J by 13 bases, with 14 bases between the two germline ends. The sequenced template was cDNA made from the entire isolated RNA. Mean read depth for naive, central memory and regulatory T cell samples was several million reads. TCRdb's table, derived via immunoSEQ multiplex PCR, lists solely in-frame clones and lacks some. The data contain more than 250,000 clones, around 20% of them singletons. Turning to this clone: Its antigen is unknown.

The genes are TRBV11-2 and TRBJ2-3, with D perhaps TRBD1 (6 bases). The specimen was naive CD4+ T cells from blood. This TCR came from a woman aged 40 to 50 with type 1 diabetes. CDR3 protein: CASSFGTLEEYF. As DNA, the CDR3 is TGTGCCAGCAGCTTCGGGACACTGGAGGAGTATTTT. Full variable domain (rest looked up from reference TRBV11-2 and TRBJ2-3): EAGVAQSPRYKIIEKRQSVAFWCNPISGHATLYWYQQILGQGPKLLIQFQNNGVVDDSQLPKDRFSAERLKGVDSTLKIQPAKLEDSAVYLCASSFGTLEEYFGPGTRLTVL.